A single sample is the source of the 3 T cell receptor beta chains below, sequenced in a study of OX40 agonist ivuxolimab in advanced cancers. Generated by immunoSEQ multiplex PCR, the TCRdb table keeps only in-frame clones and is missing some. The top ten hold 0.7% of the sample, which has 60,000 to 65,000 clones, about 80% seen once. The input for sequencing was CD4+ or CD8+ T cells sorted from blood, taken in a trial of the OX40 agonist ivuxolimab. These receptors all come from an adult with an advanced solid tumor such as melanoma, head and neck, liver or kidney cancer.

The genes are TRBV7-8 and TRBJ2-3, with TRBD2 identical over 11 bases. The V gene's germline CDR1 is SGHVS and CDR2 FQNEAQ. The CDR3 spans 18 residues. J was trimmed by 0 bases and V by 2 bases; bases with no gene match: 7. CDR3 sequence (DNA): TGTGCCAGCAGCTTACCCCGACTAGCGGGATCTAGCACAGATACGCAGTATTTT. As protein: CASSLPRLAGSSTDTQYF.

The V and J genes are TRBV2 and TRBJ2-4; 7 bases are shared with TRBD1. Germline V CDR1 and CDR2: SNHLY, FYNNEI. After removal of 2 bases from V and 8 bases from J, the junction contained 3 bases not matched to a gene. CDR3 size: 13 residues. The CDR3 loop is CASSERGRDIQYF. In nucleotides, the CDR3 is TGTGCCAGCAGTGAAAGGGGGCGCGACATTCAGTACTTC. The full variable domain, rest sourced from reference TRBV2 and TRBJ2-4, is EPEVTQTPSHQVTQMGQEVILRCVPISNHLYFYWYRQILGQKVEFLVSFYNNEISEKSEIFDDQFSVERPDGSNFTLKIRSTKLEDSAMYFCASSERGRDIQYFGAGTRLSVL.

This clone was seen more than once but under ten times. V gene TRBV5-1 combines with J gene TRBJ2-4; D might be TRBD1 (6 bases). The CDR3 consists of 17 residues. Trimming left V 3 bases short and J 0 bases short, with 16 bases between. Germline lookup yields CDR1 SGHRS and CDR2 YFSETQ. The CDR3 region is CASSWDLGQLAKNIQYF. As DNA, the CDR3 is TGCGCCAGCAGCTGGGACCTTGGACAGTTAGCCAAAAACATTCAGTACTTC.